Reported below is one T cell receptor beta chain. Its antigen is still unknown. The data stem from a study of PD-L1 blockade in urothelial cancer. Study details: Beginning around 2014, patients received atezolizumab, given as 1,200 mg intravenously every 3 weeks. General study results and limits: Improved survival was predicted by pretreatment blood TCR clonality below the median.

Germline V lookup: CDR1 KGHSH, CDR2 LQKENI. Trimming stripped 3 bases from V and 7 bases from J, with 13 bases between. This CDR3 comprises 14 residues. Repertoires were generated with immunoSEQ multiplex PCR, while TCRdb's copy carries only in-frame clones and drops some. The sample holds 90,000 to 100,000 clones, 90% seen once. Time point in this sample: pretreatment peripheral blood. The TCR sequence derives from a man in his 60s with urothelial cancer. The gene calls are TRBV18 and TRBJ2-1; the D gene is possibly TRBD1 (5 bases). Sequences were derived from PBMCs, sampled around atezolizumab (anti-PD-L1) treatment. The CDR3 nucleotides read TGTGCCAGCTCACCGAGCAGGGCGTTTAATGAGCAGTTCTTC. It yields the protein CASSPSRAFNEQFF.